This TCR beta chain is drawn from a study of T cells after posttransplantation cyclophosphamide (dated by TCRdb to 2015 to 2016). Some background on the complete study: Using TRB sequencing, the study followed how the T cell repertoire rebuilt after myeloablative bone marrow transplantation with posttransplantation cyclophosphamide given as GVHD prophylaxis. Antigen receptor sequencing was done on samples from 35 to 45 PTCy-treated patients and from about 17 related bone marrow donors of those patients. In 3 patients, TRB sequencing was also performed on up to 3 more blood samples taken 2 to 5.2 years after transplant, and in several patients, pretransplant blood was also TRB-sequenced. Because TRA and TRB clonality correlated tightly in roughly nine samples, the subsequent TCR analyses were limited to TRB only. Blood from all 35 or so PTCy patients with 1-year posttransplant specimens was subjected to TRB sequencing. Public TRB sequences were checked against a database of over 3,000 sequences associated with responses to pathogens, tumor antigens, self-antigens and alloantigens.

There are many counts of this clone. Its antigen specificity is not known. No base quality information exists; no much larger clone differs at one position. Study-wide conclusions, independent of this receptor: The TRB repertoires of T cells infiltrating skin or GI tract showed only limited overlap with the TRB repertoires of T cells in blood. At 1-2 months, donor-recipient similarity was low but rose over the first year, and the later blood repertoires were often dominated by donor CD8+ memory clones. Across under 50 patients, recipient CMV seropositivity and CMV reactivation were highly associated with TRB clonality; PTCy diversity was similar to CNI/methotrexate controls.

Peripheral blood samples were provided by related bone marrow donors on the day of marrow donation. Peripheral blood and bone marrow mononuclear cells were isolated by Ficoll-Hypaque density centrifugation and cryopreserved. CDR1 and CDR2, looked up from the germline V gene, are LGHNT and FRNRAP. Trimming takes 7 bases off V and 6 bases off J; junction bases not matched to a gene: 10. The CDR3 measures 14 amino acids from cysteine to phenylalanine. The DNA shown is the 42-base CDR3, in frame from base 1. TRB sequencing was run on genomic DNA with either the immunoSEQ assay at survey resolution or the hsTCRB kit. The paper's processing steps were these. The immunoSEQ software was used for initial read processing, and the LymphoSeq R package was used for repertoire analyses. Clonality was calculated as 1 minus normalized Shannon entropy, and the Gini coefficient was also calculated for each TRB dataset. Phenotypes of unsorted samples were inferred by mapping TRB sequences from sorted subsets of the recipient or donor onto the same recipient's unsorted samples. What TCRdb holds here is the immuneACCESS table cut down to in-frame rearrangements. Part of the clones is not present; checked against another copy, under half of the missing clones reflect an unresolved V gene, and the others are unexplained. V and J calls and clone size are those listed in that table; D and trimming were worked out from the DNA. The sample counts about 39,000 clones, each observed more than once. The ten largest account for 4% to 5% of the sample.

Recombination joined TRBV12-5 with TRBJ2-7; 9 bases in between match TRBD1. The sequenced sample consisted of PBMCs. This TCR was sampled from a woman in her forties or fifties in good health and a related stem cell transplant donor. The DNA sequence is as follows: TGTGCTAGTGCCGCGGCGGGACAGGGCTCCGAGCAGTACTTC. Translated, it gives CASAAAGQGSEQYF.